This T cell receptor (beta chain) appears in the sequencing data of a study of CD8 T cells in ankylosing spondylitis. Molecular-barcoded quantitative 5'-RACE produced these TCR beta libraries. MiXCR, run by TCRdb on the 5' RACE reads, gives a single entry per CDR3 protein. The sample has around 18,000 distinct CDR3 sequences; 7.5% to 9.5% are singletons. Study conclusions and caveats: Reported data indicate significant enrichment of disease-linked clones within matched ankylosing spondylitis synovial fluid. Some of the motif variants had earlier been found in reactive arthritis patients' fluid and blood.

This clonotype was detected many times. Its matching antigen is unknown. This TCR was recovered from a male donor with ankylosing spondylitis or in good health (not recorded which). Material for sequencing was blood.

The CDR3 loop reads CASGVTGAGETQYF. The DNA for the CDR3 is TGTGCCAGCGGAGTGACGGGGGCCGGAGAGACCCAGTACTTC. The genes are TRBV12-3 or TRBV12-4 and TRBJ2-5; D is tentatively TRBD1 or TRBD2 (6 bases each). The V end was cut by 8 bases, the J end by 4 bases, with 17 bases between. The CDR3 runs to 14 residues.